This T cell receptor (beta chain) was identified during a study of blood T cells in healthy people across ages (dated by TCRdb to the mid-2010s). For the study in its entirety: In model experiments, template switching captured about one uniquely barcoded TCR beta cDNA molecule for every two T cells. The study measured age-related changes in TCR beta repertoire diversity using deep sequencing normalized with unique cDNA molecular identifiers. The donors were split into four age groups: young (average roughly 15 years), middle-aged (39), aged (about 56) and long-lived (about 82). To avoid experimental bias, donors of different ages were distributed randomly across sequencing lanes. Using the same blood draw, the study looked at two additional independent replicas of 1 million unique cDNA reads for two donors, one aged 18 to 30 and the other aged 80 or older.

Library creation used 5' RACE. These reads were obtained on an Illumina HiSeq 2500. A second PCR of roughly 7 to 11 cycles was performed with a sample-barcoded 5' primer and a J-beta primer mix. A unique molecular identifier was introduced onto each TCR beta cDNA molecule by a template-switch 5' adaptor carrying 12 random nucleotides. At least 2.5 million CDR3-containing paired-end reads were obtained from each sample. First-strand cDNA was synthesized from all RNA with the Mint cDNA synthesis kit, primed by a TRBC-specific oligonucleotide. After uracil-DNA glycosylase treatment, a first 18-cycle PCR used universal primers M1SS and BC2_uni_R on all cDNA. For the original study's pipeline: Each sample was normalized by randomly selecting 1 million high-quality reads, each carrying a distinct molecular identifier. Reads with shared molecular identifiers were discarded instead of being binned into consensus sequences. CDR3 identification, clonotype clustering and error correction used MiTCR with a Q25 quality threshold and the strictest error-elimination algorithm. A nonparametric unseen species model using Euler transformation provided a lower-bound estimate of total TCR beta diversity. TCRdb passed the public sequencing reads through fastp at Q25 and MiXCR, retaining productive beta sequences. Each CDR3 protein appears once, grouped with its most common genes and DNA. The V and J calls, along with clone size, are taken from TCRdb and not from the paper's own processing. This sample comprises about 640,000 distinct CDR3 sequences, about 54% of them detected only once. The ten largest account for more than 35% of the sample.

Regarding this clonotype: Its target antigen remains unknown. No clone much larger than this one lies a single base away; base qualities are absent.

Systemically healthy Caucasian individuals from Russia, roughly 40 in total and aged roughly 6 to 100 years, were included as donors. Each donor gave approximately 9.3 milliliters of peripheral blood, collected into EDTA-treated Vacutainer tubes. Ficoll-Paque density-gradient centrifugation was used to isolate PBMCs, with at least 7 million obtained per sample. Total RNA was extracted from PBMCs with Trizol reagent, with at least 6 micrograms obtained per sample. For every donor, an aliquot of PBMCs went through flow cytometry to measure the percentages of naive CD45RAhigh/CD27high T cells. Taken from cysteine to phenylalanine, the CDR3 has 15 residues. Left in the record is the CDR3 DNA by itself, 45 bases read in frame from the first base. In the germline V gene, CDR1 corresponds to MNHNS and CDR2 to SASEGT. The V end loses 9 bases and the J end loses 1 base, and a stretch of 16 bases separates them.

Broad study findings and their caveats: Compared with the aged group, the long-lived group had more naive CD4+ T cells, fewer expanded clones and increased TCR diversity, a pattern suggesting age selection. Conclusive comparison of naive and antigen-experienced compartments was prevented by the profiling of bulk unsorted PBMCs. Estimates of total diversity based on one million sequenced T cells were regarded as lower bounds and as underestimates. The CMV infection status of donors was not known, potentially confounding age-related changes in expanded clonotypes. As age increased, observed TCR beta diversity per million T cells dropped in a roughly linear way, and a significant reduction was already evident by age about 40. A strong correlation was found between observed TCR beta diversity and the percentage of naive T cells measured by flow cytometry.

The sequence derives from a man aged 60 to 69 in good health. The sample comprised blood. Rearrangement joined TRBV6-1 to TRBJ1-5, with TRBD1 tentatively as D gene (6 bases match). The encoded CDR3 is CASSMGGMSNQPQHF. The DNA sequence reads TGTGCCAGTTCCATGGGGGGCATGAGCAATCAGCCCCAGCATTTT.